The 3 T cell receptor beta chains presented below share a single source sample, sequenced in a study of cytomegalovirus exposure and HLA in healthy donors (dated by TCRdb to 2015 to 2018). The method was the immunoSEQ multiplex PCR assay. Imported from immuneACCESS, the table was reduced by TCRdb to in-frame sequences with V and J called. These copies leave out some clones; in studies compared against another copy, an unresolved V gene accounts for under half, and the cause of the remainder is not known. This sample is represented by 200,000 or so clones; more than 80% of them were singletons. The ten largest clones capture around 6.7% of the sample. Sequenced material: PBMCs. All receptors derive from a man aged 18 to 30 in good health and CMV-seropositive.

This clone was recorded only once. The J gene is TRBJ2-1, the V gene TRBV5-8; D is unclear. V lost 3 bases, J lost 9 bases, and 7 bases lay in between. The germline gives CDR1 SGHTS, CDR2 YDEGEE. This CDR3 comprises 11 residues. CDR3 in amino acids: CASSSPREQFF. In DNA, the CDR3 is TGTGCCAGCAGCTCCCCTCGTGAGCAGTTCTTC. The full variable domain, in which reference TRBV5-8 and TRBJ2-1 provide the parts outside the CDR3, is EAGVTQSPTHLIKTRGQQATLRCSPISGHTSVYWYQQALGLGLQFLLWYDEGEERNRGNFPPRFSGRQFPNYSSELNVNALELEDSALYLCASSSPREQFFGPGTRLTVL.

The rearrangement links TRBV5-1 to TRBJ2-7; 7 bases map to TRBD1. V dropped 4 bases and J dropped 6; count of bases not matched to a gene: 7. The CDR3 is 13 residues long. Germline assignment: CDR1 SGHRS and CDR2 YFSETQ. DNA for the CDR3: TGCGCCAGCAGCCCGAGACAGGGCGGCGAGCAGTACTTC. This encodes CASSPRQGGEQYF. Full variable domain (outside the CDR3, taken from reference TRBV5-1 and TRBJ2-7): KAGVTQTPRYLIKTRGQQVTLSCSPISGHRSVSWYQQTPGQGLQFLFEYFSETQRNKGNFPGRFSGRQFSNSRSEMNVSTLELGDSALYLCASSPRQGGEQYFGPGTRLTVT.

V is TRBV27 and J is TRBJ2-3, with 11 positions matching TRBD1. This CDR3 is 17 amino acids long. Looked up from germline, CDR1 is MNHEY and CDR2 is SMNVEV (reference sequence). V was clipped by 3 bases and J by 5 bases; unmatched bases: 10. The CDR3 reads CASSFPSGTGGEDTQYF. The CDR3 DNA reads as TGTGCCAGCAGTTTCCCCTCTGGGACAGGGGGTGAAGATACGCAGTATTTT.